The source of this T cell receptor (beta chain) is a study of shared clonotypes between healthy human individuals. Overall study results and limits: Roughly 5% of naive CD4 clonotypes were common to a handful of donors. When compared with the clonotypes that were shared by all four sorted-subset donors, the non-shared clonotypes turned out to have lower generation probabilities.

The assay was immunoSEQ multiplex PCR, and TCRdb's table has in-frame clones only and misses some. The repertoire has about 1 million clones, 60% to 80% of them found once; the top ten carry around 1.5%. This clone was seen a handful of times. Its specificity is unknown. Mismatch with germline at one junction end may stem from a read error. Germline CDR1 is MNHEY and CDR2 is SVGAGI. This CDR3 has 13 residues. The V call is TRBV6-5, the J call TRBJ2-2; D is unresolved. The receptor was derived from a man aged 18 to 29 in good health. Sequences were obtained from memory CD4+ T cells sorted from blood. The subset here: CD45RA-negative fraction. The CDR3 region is CASNYQAGGELFF. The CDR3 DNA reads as TGTGCCAGCAATTACCAGGCTGGCGGGGAGCTGTTTTTT.